A single sample gave rise to the 23 T cell receptor beta chains below, sequenced in a study of T cells expressing NK-cell markers (dated by TCRdb to the early 2020s). Receptors were amplified or captured by 5' RACE. The sequencer was an Illumina HiSeq 2000. Through TCRdb reprocessing, the reads give one entry per CDR3 protein sequence; DNA is omitted. For this sample, the table gives hundreds of thousands of distinct CDR3 sequences. The top ten clones comprise roughly 3.5% of the sample. Sequenced: blood T cells: a sorted CD56 or NKG2C T cell subset, CD4+ or CD8+ T cells, or bulk PBMC T cells (not recorded which). Receptors were obtained from a man in his late teens or twenties in good health. Donor details come from another sample of the same person, matched by shared clones.

The CDR3 here is CASSYATATWYF. V is TRBV6-5 and J is TRBJ2-5. Germline-derived CDR1 and CDR2 are MNHEY and SVGAGI. The CDR3 extends over 12 amino acids.

The chain links TRBV18 to TRBJ2-3. The CDR3 is made up of 15 amino acids. CDR1 and CDR2 (germline): KGHSH, LQKENI. CDR3 loop: CASSPPMTSVDTQYF.

The chain employs TRBV5-6 and TRBJ1-4. The CDR3 has 15 residues. Germline values: CDR1 SGHDT, CDR2 YYEEEE. The CDR3 is CASRLQVSANEKLFF.

The chain carries TRBV9 and TRBJ2-1; with no DNA, the TCRdb D assignment of TRBD1 cannot be verified. From germline, CDR1 is SGDLS and CDR2 YYNGEE. This CDR3 has 14 amino acids. Here the CDR3 reads CASSASSGANEQFF.

The V call is TRBV24-1, the J call TRBJ2-5; TCRdb's D call of TRBD1 is untestable without DNA. CDR1 is KGHDR and CDR2 is SFDVKD in the germline V gene. The length of the CDR3 is 15 residues. The CDR3 sequence: CATSDGQVNQETQYF.

J is TRBJ2-1 and V is TRBV5-1. The germline gives CDR1 SGHRS, CDR2 YFSETQ. The CDR3 covers 14 residues. The CDR3 sequence is CASSLDQSYNEQFF.

The genes are TRBV27 and TRBJ2-1; the TCRdb call, TRBD1, lacks DNA for checking. Germline V gene data show CDR1 as MNHEY and CDR2 as SMNVEV (reference sequence). The CDR3 covers 16 residues. Here the CDR3 reads CASSLGQGRTYNEQFF.

This chain connects TRBV5-1 to TRBJ2-1; the D call of TRBD1 rests on TCRdb alone, since no DNA is present to check it. The germline V gene encodes CDR1 SGHRS and CDR2 YFSETQ. The CDR3 length is 15 residues. CDR3 loop: CASRFQGRTYNEQFF.

V is TRBV29-1 and J is TRBJ2-1; TCRdb's D call, TRBD1, is unchecked because there is no DNA. CDR3 size: 13 residues. Germline values: CDR1 SQVTM, CDR2 ANQGSEA. CDR3 sequence: CSGSGQGWNEQFF.

The V and J genes are TRBV7-9 and TRBJ2-5. This CDR3 is 13 amino acids long. Per the germline V gene, CDR1 is SEHNR and CDR2 is FQNEAQ (reference sequence). CDR3 protein: CASSTQLEETQYF.

The gene calls are TRBV13 and TRBJ1-1; TCRdb's D call, TRBD1, is unchecked because there is no DNA. This CDR3 has 14 residues. Germline CDR1 PRHDT, CDR2 FYEKMQ (reference sequence). CDR3 in amino acids: CASSFGTGGRQAFF. Drawing the rest from reference TRBV13 and TRBJ1-1, the complete variable domain is AAGVIQSPRHLIKEKRETATLKCYPIPRHDTVYWYQQGPGQDPQFLISFYEKMQSDKGSIPDRFSAQQFSDYHSELNMSSLELGDSALYFCASSFGTGGRQAFFGQGTRLTVV.

The V and J genes are TRBV30 and TRBJ2-5. The CDR3 runs 13 residues. The germline V gene encodes CDR1 GTSNPN and CDR2 SVGIG (reference sequence). The CDR3 sequence: CAWRRKNGETQYF.

The genes are TRBV5-1 and TRBJ2-5; TCRdb designates TRBD2, a call that cannot be tested without DNA. Germline CDR1 SGHRS, CDR2 YFSETQ. There are 16 residues in the CDR3. The chain's CDR3 is CASSLAIGRARETQYF.

V usage is TRBV5-1 and J usage is TRBJ2-3; TCRdb gives TRBD2 as the D gene, but with no DNA this cannot be confirmed. Germline V gene sequence: CDR1 SGHRS, CDR2 YFSETQ. CDR3 length: 18 amino acids. CDR3 sequence reads: CASSFQREGRIGADTQYF.

This sequence joins TRBV21-1 and TRBJ2-1; lacking DNA, the TRBD1 call made by TCRdb goes unchecked. TRBV21-1 counts as a pseudogene. The CDR3 runs to 14 residues. CDR3 protein: CASRPGTGEYEQFF.

The gene calls are TRBV7-2 and TRBJ2-1; checking the TCRdb D call of TRBD2 is not possible without DNA. The CDR3 is 16 residues long. Looked up from germline, CDR1 is SGHTA and CDR2 is FQGNSA. This CDR3 is CASSLYRDSSYNEQFF.

The chain recombines TRBV20-1 with TRBJ2-1; TCRdb reports TRBD2, a call that lacks DNA to check it against. Germline CDR1 and CDR2: DFQATT and SNEGSKA (reference sequence). The length of the CDR3 is 16 residues. Here the CDR3 reads CSARPPSGREGNEQFF.

The chain employs TRBV20-1 and TRBJ2-1. Germline CDR1 DFQATT, CDR2 SNEGSKA (reference sequence). The CDR3 is 11 residues long. CDR3 sequence: CSMTLYNEQFF.

J is TRBJ2-2 and V is TRBV28; TCRdb names TRBD1, which stays unverified in the absence of DNA. CDR1 is MDHEN and CDR2 is SYDVKM in the germline V gene. The CDR3 is 14 amino acids. The CDR3: CASSLSGVSGELFF. Using reference TRBV28 and TRBJ2-2 for the parts outside the CDR3, the full variable domain is DVKVTQSSRYLVKRTGEKVFLECVQDMDHENMFWYRQDPGLGLRLIYFSYDVKMKEKGDIPEGYSVSREKKERFSLILESASTNQTSMYLCASSLSGVSGELFFGEGSRLTVL.

The rearrangement links TRBV7-2 to TRBJ2-3; lacking DNA, the TRBD1 call made by TCRdb goes unchecked. Looked up from germline, CDR1 is SGHTA and CDR2 is FQGNSA. This CDR3 comprises 16 residues. CDR3: CASSLSGGSGTDTQYF.

The chain is built from TRBV2 and TRBJ1-4; the D call of TRBD1 rests on TCRdb alone, since no DNA is present to check it. From germline, CDR1 is SNHLY and CDR2 FYNNEI. The CDR3 runs to 14 residues. CDR3 in amino acids: CASSDSMGGEKLFF. Complete variable domain (other parts from reference TRBV2 and TRBJ1-4): EPEVTQTPSHQVTQMGQEVILRCVPISNHLYFYWYRQILGQKVEFLVSFYNNEISEKSEIFDDQFSVERPDGSNFTLKIRSTKLEDSAMYFCASSDSMGGEKLFFGSGTQLSVL.

The chain employs TRBV6-2 or TRBV6-3 and TRBJ2-5; TCRdb reports TRBD2, a call that lacks DNA to check it against. From germline, CDR1 is MNHEY and CDR2 SVGEGT. The CDR3 length is 17 residues. The CDR3: CASSEPRDSLAGETQYF.

The chain uses TRBV29-1 and TRBJ1-1; the D gene TCRdb calls, TRBD1, cannot be checked with no DNA. This CDR3 contains 14 residues. The germline V gene encodes CDR1 SQVTM and CDR2 ANQGSEA. Here the CDR3 reads CSTFGSTGGTEAFF.